The clone carrying this T cell receptor (beta chain) was counted only a few times. Participants were placed into cohorts based on the clinical history they reported. Measured with immunoSEQ multiplex PCR; TCRdb has only the in-frame clones, and not every one. This table has about 200,000 clones, roughly 82% appearing once. V gave up 3 bases and J gave up 3 bases; unmatched junction bases: 0. The CDR3 totals 14 residues. Germline V gene data show CDR1 as MGHDK and CDR2 as SYGVNS. The source of the sample is a study of blood T cell repertoires in COVID-19. The sequenced sample consisted of PBMCs or T cells enriched from blood (not recorded which). This TCR was recovered from a man between 40 and 49 years old with acute COVID-19. J is TRBJ2-2 and V is TRBV25-1; 8 positions match TRBD1. CDR3 residues: CASSEGQDTGELFF. CDR3 DNA sequence: TGTGCCAGCAGTGAGGGACAGGACACCGGGGAGCTGTTTTTT. Using reference TRBV25-1 and TRBJ2-2 for the parts outside the CDR3, the full variable domain is EADIYQTPRYLVIGTGKKITLECSQTMGHDKMYWYQQDPGMELHLIHYSYGVNSTEKGDLSSESTVSRIRTEHFPLTLESARPSHTSQYLCASSEGQDTGELFFGEGSRLTVL.